A selection of T cell receptor beta chains follows, all from one sample in a study of T-cell memory formation after mild COVID-19. From the 5' RACE reads, TCRdb called clonotypes with MiXCR, one entry per CDR3 protein. The sample holds under 450,000 distinct CDR3 sequences, approximately 15% seen once. The specimen sequenced was PBMCs or a T cell subset sorted from them (not recorded which). These receptors all stem from a man between 18 and 35 years old who had mild COVID-19 (a few samples of this study predate the infection). Cell type and time point are not known. CDR3s include the opening cysteine and the closing phenylalanine or tryptophan. The D gene is left open where the match is weak. A row's size may be missing; if present it is once, few, many or a size class.

>TRBJ1-4|-|few|TRBV4-1
TGCGCCAGCAGCCAAGTAGGGAGGAAGAATGAAAAACTGTTTTTT
CASSQVGRKNEKLFF
>TRBJ2-5|TRBD1|few|TRBV9
TGTGCCAGCAGCTCAGGGACAGCTCAAGAGACCCAGTACTTC
CASSSGTAQETQYF
>TRBJ1-1|TRBD1|once|TRBV5-1
TGCGCCAGCAGCACGGGACAGGTCAACACTGAAGCTTTATTT
CASSTGQVNTEALF
>TRBJ1-1|-|few|TRBV6-5
TGTGCCAGCAGAACGACTGGGAACACTGAAGCTTTCTTT
CASRTTGNTEAFF
>TRBJ2-5|-|-|TRBV2
TGTGCCAGTTCGGGGGAGAAGACCCAGTACTTC
CASSGEKTQYF
>TRBJ1-4|-|few|TRBV20-1
TGCAGTGCCGCGCATTTGGGCGAAGAAAAACTGTTTTTT
CSAAHLGEEKLFF
>TRBJ1-1|-|many|TRBV5-1
TGCGCCAGCAGCTTGGAATGGTTCGGCCTCGAGAGGCACACTGAAGCTTTCTTT
CASSLEWFGLERHTEAFF
>TRBJ2-1|TRBD1|-|TRBV2
TGTGCCAGCAGACGATCACAGGGGAAGAATGAGCAGTTCTTC
CASRRSQGKNEQFF
>TRBJ2-7|TRBD1|many|TRBV6-5
TGTGCCAGCAATACCGGGACAGGGGTTTTCGAGCAGTACTTC
CASNTGTGVFEQYF
>TRBJ1-2|-|-|TRBV29-1
TGCAGCGTCCCCCGGCCGCGAGGGGATGGCTACACCTTC
CSVPRPRGDGYTF
>TRBJ2-1|-|many|TRBV3-1
TGTGCCAGCAGCCAAGGGCTAGAGGGCAATGAGCAGTTCTTC
CASSQGLEGNEQFF
>TRBJ2-2|-|few|TRBV6-5
TGTGCCAGCAGTTACTCCGCAGGGGCAAACACCGGGGAGCTGTTTTTT
CASSYSAGANTGELFF
>TRBJ1-5|TRBD1|few|TRBV24-1
TGTGCCACCAGTGCCCGACAGGGGGGAGGTCAGCCCCAGCATTTT
CATSARQGGGQPQHF
>TRBJ1-1|TRBD1|few|TRBV5-1
TGCGCCAGCAGCCGGCAGGGACAGCCGAACACTGAAGCTTTCTTT
CASSRQGQPNTEAFF
>TRBJ2-2|-|-|TRBV19
TGTGCCAGTAGTACGAGGGTCGGGACGGCGAACACCGGGGAGCTGTTTTTT
CASSTRVGTANTGELFF
>TRBJ2-1|TRBD2|-|TRBV19
TGTGCCAGTAGTACAGTAGCGGGGGTGGGCAATGAGCAGTTCTTC
CASSTVAGVGNEQFF
>TRBJ2-3|-|-|TRBV4-1
TGCGCCAGCAGCCAAGAAGGTAATCCAAACACAGATACGCAGTATTTT
CASSQEGNPNTDTQYF
>TRBJ2-1|-|-|TRBV29-1
TGCAGCGTTGACGAGGCCGGGCAACACAATGAGCAGTTCTTC
CSVDEAGQHNEQFF